Listed below are T cell receptor beta chains from one sample, sequenced in a study of blood T cell repertoires in COVID-19. Sequencing used immunoSEQ multiplex PCR; TCRdb keeps in-frame clones, though not all of them. The table shows about 400,000 clones, with 88% occurring only once. The sequencing input was PBMCs or T cells enriched from blood (not recorded which). The source of these receptors is a woman in her thirties or forties with acute COVID-19. The CDR3 runs from the conserved cysteine through the conserved F or W. The D gene is left open where the match is weak. Clone size is shown for a subset of rows, as once, few, many or a class of expanded clone.

. TRBJ2-2 . TRBV10-2 CASSQLGRATGELFF TGCGCCAGCTCCCAATTAGGGAGAGCCACCGGGGAGCTGTTTTTT
few TRBJ2-2 . TRBV5-1 CASSVGGYTGELFF TGCGCCAGCAGCGTAGGGGGTTACACCGGGGAGCTGTTTTTT
once TRBJ2-5 . TRBV18 CASSPEGGETQYF TGTGCCAGCTCTCCAGAGGGTGGAGAGACCCAGTACTTC
. TRBJ2-7 . TRBV3-1/TRBV3-2 CASSQDWQGSEQYF TGTGCCAGCAGCCAAGATTGGCAGGGAAGCGAGCAGTACTTC
once TRBJ1-3 . TRBV7-2 CASSLVGRLGNTIYF TGTGCCAGCAGCTTAGTTGGCAGGTTGGGAAACACCATATATTTT
. TRBJ2-2 TRBD1 TRBV2 CASSEDRGPNTGELFF TGTGCCAGCAGTGAGGACAGGGGTCCGAACACCGGGGAGCTGTTTTTT
. TRBJ1-4 . TRBV7-9 CASSLGAATNEKLFF TGTGCCAGCAGCTTAGGGGCCGCCACTAATGAAAAACTGTTTTTT
. TRBJ2-7 . TRBV9 CASSSSGASRYEQYF TGTGCCAGCTCCTCTAGTGGAGCGAGCCGCTACGAGCAGTACTTC
few TRBJ2-2 TRBD2 TRBV5-1 CASSLGASGRYTGELFF TGCGCCAGCAGCCTTGGTGCTAGCGGGCGCTATACCGGGGAGCTGTTTTTT
few TRBJ2-1 TRBD1 TRBV5-5 CASSRGQGGYNEQFF TGTGCCAGCAGTAGGGGACAGGGTGGGTACAATGAGCAGTTCTTC
. TRBJ2-1 . TRBV2 CASSDRWGRNMDEQFF TGTGCCAGCAGTGATCGGTGGGGCCGGAACATGGATGAGCAGTTCTTC
. TRBJ1-2 . TRBV3-1/TRBV3-2 CASSTTYQGNYGYTF TGTGCCAGCAGTACCACCTATCAGGGGAACTATGGCTACACCTTC
. TRBJ1-1 . TRBV19 CASSIDAQGGDTEAFF TGTGCCAGTAGTATAGATGCGCAGGGAGGGGACACTGAAGCTTTCTTT
. TRBJ2-3 . TRBV7-9 CASSKTGTDTQYF TGTGCCAGCAGCAAGACTGGGACAGATACGCAGTATTTT
. TRBJ1-3 . TRBV24-1 CATSPGQSGNTIYF TGTGCCACCAGTCCCGGACAGTCTGGAAACACCATATATTTT
. TRBJ2-3 . TRBV29-1 CSVEGPLRGSIDTQYF TGCAGCGTTGAAGGCCCTCTGCGGGGATCAATAGATACGCAGTATTTT
. TRBJ2-3 . TRBV21-1 CASSKTGDSSTDTQYF TGTGCCAGCAGCAAGACAGGGGACTCTAGCACAGATACGCAGTATTTT
. TRBJ1-2 TRBD1 TRBV15 CATSRDQGQGQGYTF TGTGCCACCAGCAGAGATCAGGGACAGGGGCAAGGCTACACCTTC
. TRBJ1-2 TRBD1 TRBV6-5 CASSRRQGAWYGYTF TGTGCCAGCAGCCGAAGACAGGGGGCTTGGTATGGCTACACCTTC
. TRBJ2-7 . TRBV6-6 CASSLEGYEQYF TGTGCCAGCAGTCTAGAGGGATACGAGCAGTACTTC
. TRBJ2-5 . TRBV25-1 CASSEPNSRETQYF TGTGCCAGCAGTGAACCGAATTCTAGAGAGACCCAGTACTTC
. TRBJ2-3 . TRBV9 CASSVEGSPDTQYF TGTGCCAGCAGCGTAGAAGGTAGCCCAGATACGCAGTATTTT
. TRBJ2-5 TRBD2 TRBV3-1/TRBV3-2 CASSPGGLKTQYF TGTGCCAGCAGCCCGGGGGGATTAAAGACCCAGTACTTC
. TRBJ1-1 TRBD1 TRBV6-5 CASSYRGTGRNTEAFF TGTGCCAGCAGTTACAGAGGGACAGGGCGTAACACTGAAGCTTTCTTT
. TRBJ2-1 TRBD2 TRBV18 CASSPGGGAYNEQFF TGTGCCAGCTCACCGGGCGGGGGGGCCTACAATGAGCAGTTCTTC
. TRBJ1-5 TRBD1 TRBV13 CASSLGLRGLNQPQHF TGTGCCAGCAGCTTAGGCCTCAGGGGGCTCAATCAGCCCCAGCATTTT
. TRBJ1-1 . TRBV12-3/TRBV12-4 CASRLTENTEAFF TGTGCCAGCAGGCTCACAGAGAACACTGAAGCTTTCTTT
. TRBJ1-3 TRBD1 TRBV10-3 CAIIDRDSGNTIYF TGTGCCATCATCGACAGGGACTCTGGAAACACCATATATTTT
. TRBJ1-1 . TRBV5-1 CASSLEGRGDTEAFF TGCGCCAGCAGCTTGGAAGGTCGGGGTGACACTGAAGCTTTCTTT
. TRBJ2-5 . TRBV4-2 CASSQVGEETQYF TGTGCCAGCAGCCAAGTAGGGGAAGAGACCCAGTACTTC
. TRBJ2-2 . TRBV7-9 CASSLAQGPTGELFF TGTGCCAGCAGCTTAGCACAGGGTCCCACCGGGGAGCTGTTTTTT
once TRBJ2-5 . TRBV11-3 CASSLDPSETQYF TGTGCCAGCAGCTTAGATCCGTCGGAGACCCAGTACTTC
. TRBJ1-2 . TRBV6-4 CASSDSLRGHGYTF TGTGCCAGCAGTGACTCTCTCAGGGGACACGGCTACACCTTC
. TRBJ1-1 . TRBV6-5 CASTGTVATEAFF TGTGCCAGCACTGGGACTGTGGCTACTGAAGCTTTCTTT
. TRBJ1-5 . TRBV2 CASSERGGVRQPQHF TGTGCCAGCAGTGAAAGGGGGGGGGTGCGGCAGCCCCAGCATTTT
. TRBJ1-2 TRBD1 TRBV25-1 CASRGQGLSGYTF TGTGCCAGCAGGGGACAGGGCCTTTCTGGCTACACCTTC
. TRBJ1-4 . TRBV28 CASSPGGSGGFEKLFF TGTGCCAGCAGTCCCGGGGGGAGCGGGGGGTTTGAAAAACTGTTTTTT
few TRBJ1-5 . TRBV28 CASIRGGVKSNQPQHF TGTGCCAGCATCAGAGGAGGGGTCAAAAGCAATCAGCCCCAGCATTTT
. TRBJ2-1 TRBD2 TRBV7-2 CASSDSGGAREQFF TGTGCCAGCAGCGATAGCGGGGGGGCTAGGGAGCAGTTCTTC
. TRBJ2-5 . TRBV2 CASRGMTSLETQYF TGTGCCAGCAGGGGCATGACTAGTCTGGAGACCCAGTACTTC
. TRBJ2-7 TRBD2 TRBV13 CASSLGTSGGAYEQYF TGTGCCAGCAGCTTAGGGACTAGCGGGGGGGCCTACGAGCAGTACTTC
once TRBJ1-1 . TRBV5-1 CASNREGANTEAFF TGCGCCAGCAATCGTGAGGGCGCTAACACTGAAGCTTTCTTT
. TRBJ1-3 TRBD1 TRBV5-1 CASRPPGQGNTIYF TGCGCCAGCAGGCCTCCGGGACAGGGAAACACCATATATTTT
. TRBJ1-1 . TRBV27 CASKVFRGDTEAFF TGTGCCAGCAAAGTTTTCCGGGGAGACACTGAAGCTTTCTTT
once TRBJ1-6 . TRBV7-9 CASRNPRDYNSPLHF TGTGCCAGCAGAAACCCCAGGGACTATAATTCACCCCTCCACTTT